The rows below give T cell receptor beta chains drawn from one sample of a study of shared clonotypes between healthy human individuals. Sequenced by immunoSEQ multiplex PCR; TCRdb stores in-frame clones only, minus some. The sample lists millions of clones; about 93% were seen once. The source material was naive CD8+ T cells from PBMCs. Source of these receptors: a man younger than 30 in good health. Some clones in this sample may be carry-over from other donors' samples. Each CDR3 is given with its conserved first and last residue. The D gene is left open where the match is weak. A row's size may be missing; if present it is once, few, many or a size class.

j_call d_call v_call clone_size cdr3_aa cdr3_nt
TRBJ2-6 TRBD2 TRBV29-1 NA CGSGVPGANVLTF TGCGGGAGCGGGGTCCCTGGGGCCAACGTCCTGACTTTC
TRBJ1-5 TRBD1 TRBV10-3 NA CAISGGTDNRGNQPQHF TGTGCCATCAGTGGTGGGACAGACAATAGAGGCAATCAGCCCCAGCATTTT
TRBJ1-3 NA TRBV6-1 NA CASSDRTYSGNTIYF TGTGCCAGCAGTGATCGGACTTACTCTGGAAACACCATATATTTT
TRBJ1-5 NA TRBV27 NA CASSFGNNQPQHF TGTGCCAGCAGTTTCGGGAACAATCAGCCCCAGCATTTT
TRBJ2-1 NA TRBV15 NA CATSRDQRLITYNEQFF TGTGCCACCAGCAGAGATCAAAGGCTTATAACCTACAATGAGCAGTTCTTC
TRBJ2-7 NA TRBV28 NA CASSLRRGVEQYF TGTGCCAGCAGTTTACGTCGTGGGGTCGAGCAGTACTTC
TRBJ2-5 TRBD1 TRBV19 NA CASSIMPQWGDRPGQETQYF TGTGCCAGTAGTATTATGCCGCAGTGGGGGGACAGGCCGGGACAAGAGACCCAGTACTTC
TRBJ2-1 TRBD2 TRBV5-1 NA CASSFSGSDNEQFF TGCGCCAGCAGCTTCAGCGGGAGCGACAATGAGCAGTTCTTC
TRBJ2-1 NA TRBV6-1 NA CASSGLRAATMEQFF TGTGCCAGCAGTGGTCTCCGTGCTGCGACAATGGAGCAGTTCTTC
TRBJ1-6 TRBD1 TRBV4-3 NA CASSHRTGRGSPLHF TGCGCCAGCAGCCACAGGACAGGGCGGGGTTCACCCCTCCACTTT
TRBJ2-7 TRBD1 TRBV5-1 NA CASSAWTGGAYEQYF TGCGCCAGCAGCGCCTGGACAGGGGGGGCCTACGAGCAGTACTTC
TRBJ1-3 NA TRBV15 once CATSRDRGSGNTIYF TGTGCCACCAGCAGAGATCGAGGGTCTGGAAACACCATATATTTT
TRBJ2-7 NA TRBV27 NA CASSSIQGITYEQYF TGTGCCAGCAGTTCCATACAGGGAATCACCTACGAGCAGTACTTC
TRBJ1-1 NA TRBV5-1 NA CASSTGGEDTEAFF TGCGCCAGCAGCACCGGGGGGGAGGACACTGAAGCTTTCTTT
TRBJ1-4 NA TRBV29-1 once CSVDTGRRATNEKLFF TGCAGCGTTGATACAGGCCGGAGGGCGACTAATGAAAAACTGTTTTTT
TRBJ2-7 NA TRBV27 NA CASRVPWRNNSYEQYF TGTGCCAGCAGGGTACCGTGGCGGAATAATTCCTACGAGCAGTACTTC
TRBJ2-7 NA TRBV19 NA CASSIDSGAASYEQYF TGTGCCAGTAGTATAGATAGTGGAGCAGCCTCCTACGAGCAGTACTTC
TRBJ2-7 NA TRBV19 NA CASSVAAPSYEQYF TGTGCCAGTAGTGTGGCAGCCCCATCCTACGAGCAGTACTTC
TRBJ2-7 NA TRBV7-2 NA CASSAQRVMVAYEQYF TGTGCCAGCAGCGCCCAGCGCGTCATGGTCGCCTACGAGCAGTACTTC
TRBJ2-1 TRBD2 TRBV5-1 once CASSLVAGRTNEQFF TGCGCCAGCAGCTTGGTAGCGGGCCGGACCAATGAGCAGTTCTTC
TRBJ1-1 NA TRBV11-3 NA CASSLDLNTEAFF TGTGCCAGCAGCTTAGATCTGAACACTGAAGCTTTCTTT
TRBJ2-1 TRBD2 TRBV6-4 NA CASSLAGGVEQFF TGTGCCAGCAGTTTAGCGGGAGGGGTTGAGCAGTTCTTC
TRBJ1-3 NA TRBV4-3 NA CASSQDPFSGLGNTIYF TGCGCCAGCAGCCAAGACCCCTTCTCGGGTCTGGGAAACACCATATATTTT
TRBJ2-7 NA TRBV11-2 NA CASSKRTDYEQYF TGTGCCAGCAGCAAAAGGACAGACTACGAGCAGTACTTC
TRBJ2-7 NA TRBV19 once CASSMGTRYEQYF TGTGCCAGTAGTATGGGGACTCGTTACGAGCAGTACTTC
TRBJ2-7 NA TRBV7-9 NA CASSPSPSYEQYF TGTGCCAGCAGCCCTAGCCCCTCCTACGAGCAGTACTTC
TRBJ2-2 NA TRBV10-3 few CAISESKGGASTGELFF TGTGCCATCAGTGAGTCGAAGGGCGGGGCCTCCACCGGGGAGCTGTTTTTT
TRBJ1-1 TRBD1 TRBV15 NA CATSRRTGNTEAFF TGTGCCACCAGCAGGCGGACAGGGAACACTGAAGCTTTCTTT
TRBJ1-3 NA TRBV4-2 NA CASSPRTGNTIYF TGTGCCAGCAGCCCGCGTACTGGAAACACCATATATTTT